This T cell receptor beta chain was found in a study of CD8 T cells in ankylosing spondylitis. Study-wide points: A number of the motif variants had already been described in reactive arthritis synovial fluid and blood. Characteristic, it appeared, of ankylosing spondylitis blood was a TCR beta motif of several highly homologous variants. Reportedly, significant enrichment of disease-linked clones occurred in matched ankylosing spondylitis synovial fluid.

TCRdb analysed the 5' RACE reads with MiXCR anew, one entry per CDR3 protein. The sample lists about 840,000 distinct CDR3 sequences; around 11% were seen once. This clonotype turned up a few times. Its matching antigen is unknown. The material sequenced was blood, either unsorted or a sorted T cell fraction (not recorded which). The TCR originated in a male donor with ankylosing spondylitis.

The CDR3 DNA is TGTGCCAGCAGCCTTCTAGGGGGCCTTGGGTACGAGCAGTACTTC. Translation gives CASSLLGGLGYEQYF. The chain carries TRBV28 and TRBJ2-7; TRBD1 agrees at 7 bases. Germline V CDR1 and CDR2: MDHEN, SYDVKM. The CDR3 has 15 amino acids. V lost 6 bases to trimming and J lost 4 bases; unmatched junction nucleotides: 12.